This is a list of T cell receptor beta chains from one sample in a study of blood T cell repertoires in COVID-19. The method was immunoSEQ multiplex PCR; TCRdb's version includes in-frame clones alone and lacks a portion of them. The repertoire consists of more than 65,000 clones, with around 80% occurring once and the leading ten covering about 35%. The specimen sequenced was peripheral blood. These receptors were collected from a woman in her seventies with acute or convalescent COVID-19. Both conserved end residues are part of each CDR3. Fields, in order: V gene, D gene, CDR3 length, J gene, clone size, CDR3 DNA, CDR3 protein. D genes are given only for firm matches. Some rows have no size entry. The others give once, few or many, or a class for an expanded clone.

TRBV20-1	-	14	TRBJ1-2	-	TGCAGTGCTAGTGAAGGGGTACAAGGGGATGGCTACACCTTC	CSASEGVQGDGYTF
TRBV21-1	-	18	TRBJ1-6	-	TGTGCCAGCAGCAATTATCGGGGGTTGTTAGTCTATAATTCACCCCTCCACTTT	CASSNYRGLLVYNSPLHF
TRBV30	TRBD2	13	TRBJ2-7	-	TGTGCCTGCACTAGCGGGAGTTTCTACGAGCAGTACTTC	CACTSGSFYEQYF
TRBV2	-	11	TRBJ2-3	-	TGTGCCAGCAGTCTTACAGATACGCAGTATTTT	CASSLTDTQYF
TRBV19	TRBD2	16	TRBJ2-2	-	TGTGCCAGTAGTATCGGACTAGCGGGAGGCACCGGGGAGCTGTTTTTT	CASSIGLAGGTGELFF
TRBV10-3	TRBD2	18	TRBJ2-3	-	TGTGCCATCTCCTCTAGCGGGAGTCAACCCCTATTCACAGATACGCAGTATTTT	CAISSSGSQPLFTDTQYF
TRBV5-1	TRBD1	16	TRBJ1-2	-	TGCGCCAGCAGCTTGGCCACCGGGACAGCCAACTATGGCTACACCTTC	CASSLATGTANYGYTF
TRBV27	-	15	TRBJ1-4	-	TGTGCCAGTTCGACAGTAGGGGCGCGACATGAAAAACTGTTTTTT	CASSTVGARHEKLFF
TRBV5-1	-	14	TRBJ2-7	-	TGCGCCAGCAGCCCGGGACTTCCCCCCTACGAGCAGTACTTC	CASSPGLPPYEQYF
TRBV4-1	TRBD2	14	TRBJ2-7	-	TGCGCCAGCAGCCAAGAACCTAGCGGGAGCGAGCAGTACTTC	CASSQEPSGSEQYF
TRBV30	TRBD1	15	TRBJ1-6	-	TGTGCCTGGACACACCGGGACAGTGATAATTCACCCCTCCACTTT	CAWTHRDSDNSPLHF
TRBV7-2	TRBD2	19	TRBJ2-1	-	TGTGCCAGCAGCTTAGTTTGGGCTAGCGGGAGGGCCGTTTACAATGAGCAGTTCTTC	CASSLVWASGRAVYNEQFF
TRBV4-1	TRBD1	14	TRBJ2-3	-	TGCGCCAGCAGTCCAGGGGGCTATGGAGATACGCAGTATTTT	CASSPGGYGDTQYF
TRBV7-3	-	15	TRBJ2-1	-	TGTGCCAGCAGCCCCCAGGGAGGATCCTACAATGAGCAGTTCTTC	CASSPQGGSYNEQFF
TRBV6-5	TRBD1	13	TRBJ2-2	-	TGTGCCAGCAAGGGACAGGGGTACGGGGAGCTGTTTTTT	CASKGQGYGELFF
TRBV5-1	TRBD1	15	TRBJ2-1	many	TGCGCCAGCAGCTTAGGGACAGGGGGAAGTGGTGAGCAGTTCTTC	CASSLGTGGSGEQFF
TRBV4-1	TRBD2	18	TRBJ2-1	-	TGCGCCAGCAGCCGGCTAGCGGGAGTGAGTGGCAGGTACAATGAGCAGTTCTTC	CASSRLAGVSGRYNEQFF
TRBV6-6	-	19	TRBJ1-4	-	TGTGCCAGCAGTCCGTTGAGGTCGCTCAAACCTAAGATTAATGAAAAACTGTTTTTT	CASSPLRSLKPKINEKLFF
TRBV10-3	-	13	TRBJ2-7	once	TGTGCCATCAGTGAAAATCGAGACTACGAGCAGTACTTC	CAISENRDYEQYF
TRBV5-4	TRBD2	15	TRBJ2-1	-	TGTGCCAGCAGCACAACTAGCGGGGGCTACAATGAGCAGTTCTTC	CASSTTSGGYNEQFF
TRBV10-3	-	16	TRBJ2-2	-	TGTGCCATCAGTGGAGCAGGGCGCTCGAACACCGGGGAGCTGTTTTTT	CAISGAGRSNTGELFF
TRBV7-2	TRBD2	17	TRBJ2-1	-	TGTGCCAGCAGCCCCCAACTGCTAGCGGGAGGTGTCAATGAGCAGTTCTTC	CASSPQLLAGGVNEQFF
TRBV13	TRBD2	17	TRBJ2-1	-	TGTGCCAGCAGCTTCCGACTAGCAGTCTCTCGCTACAATGAGCAGTTCTTC	CASSFRLAVSRYNEQFF
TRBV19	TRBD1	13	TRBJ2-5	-	TGTGCCAGTTCCGGGGACAGCCAAGAGACCCAGTACTTC	CASSGDSQETQYF
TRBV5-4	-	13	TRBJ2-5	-	TGTGCCAGCAGCTTGGTAGGAGAAGAGACCCAGTACTTC	CASSLVGEETQYF
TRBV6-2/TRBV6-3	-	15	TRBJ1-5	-	TGTGCCAGCAGTCTCACCCGACAGGATGTAGAGCCCCAGCATTTT	CASSLTRQDVEPQHF
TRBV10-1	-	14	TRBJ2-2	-	TGCGCCAGCAGTGGACAGTTTGGGGCCGGGGAGCTGTTTTTT	CASSGQFGAGELFF
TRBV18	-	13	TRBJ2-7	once	TGTGCCAGCTCACCAGCGGGGGGGGACAGGCGTTTCTTC	CASSPAGGDRRFF
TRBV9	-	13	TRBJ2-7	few	TGTGCCAGCAGCGGGATGGTTGAGGGCGAGCAGTACTTC	CASSGMVEGEQYF
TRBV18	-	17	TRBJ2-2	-	TGTGCCAGCTCATCCCGCCCAGGGGAAGGGAACACCGGGGAGCTGTTTTTT	CASSSRPGEGNTGELFF
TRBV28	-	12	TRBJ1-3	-	TGTGCCAGCATGACCGGCGGGGACACCATATATTTT	CASMTGGDTIYF
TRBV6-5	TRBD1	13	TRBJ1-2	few	TGTGCCAGCAACCGGGACAGGGTGAGAGGCTACACCTTC	CASNRDRVRGYTF
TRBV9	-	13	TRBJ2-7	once	TGTGCCAGCAGCTTCCGACAGGGAGGCGAGCAGTACTTC	CASSFRQGGEQYF
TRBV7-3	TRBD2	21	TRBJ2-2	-	TGTGCCAGCAGCTCGAAGCAGGGAACACTAGCGCTGTTTACGAACACCGGGGAGCTGTTTTTT	CASSSKQGTLALFTNTGELFF
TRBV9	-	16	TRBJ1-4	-	TGTGCCAGCAGCGTAGGAGGGACATCAGCTAATGAAAAACTGTTTTTT	CASSVGGTSANEKLFF
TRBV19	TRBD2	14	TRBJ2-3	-	TGTGCCAGTAGCCCGACTAGCCGGAGCGGTACGCAGTATTTT	CASSPTSRSGTQYF
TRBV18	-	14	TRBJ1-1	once	TGTGCCAGCTCCCCCAGGTCAAGAGACACTGAAGCTTTCTTT	CASSPRSRDTEAFF
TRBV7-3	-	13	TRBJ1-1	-	TGTGCCAGCAGCTTAGTTAGGAACACTGAAGCTTTCTTT	CASSLVRNTEAFF
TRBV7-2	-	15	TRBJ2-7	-	TGTGCCAGCAGCTTAGCCCGGGACTCAGTGGTCGAGCAGTACTTC	CASSLARDSVVEQYF
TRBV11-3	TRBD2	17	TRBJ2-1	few	TGTGCCAGCAGCTTAGTAGCGGGAGACCCAAATAACAATGAGCAGTTCTTC	CASSLVAGDPNNNEQFF
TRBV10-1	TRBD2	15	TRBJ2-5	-	TGCGCCAGCAGCCTGACTAGCGGGAGTATCGAGACCCAGTACTTC	CASSLTSGSIETQYF
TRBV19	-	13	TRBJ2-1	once	TGTGCCAGTAGTATGGGAGGGGGTTATGAGCAGTTCTTC	CASSMGGGYEQFF